This passage covers 25 T cell receptor beta chains from one sample sequenced in a study of control samples from healthy donors and cancer patients (dated by TCRdb to 2018 to 2021). Libraries came from the immunoSEQ multiplex PCR assay. Held by TCRdb, this immuneACCESS table contains in-frame sequences only and omits some clones. Under half of the omission traces to an unresolved V gene where checked; the cause of the rest is unknown. Recorded for this sample are some 120,000 clones; 70% to 90% of them occurred a single time. The ten top clones hold about 3.4% of the sample. The sample taken for sequencing was blood. These receptors all come from a man between 50 and 59 years old in good health.

The chain joins TRBV5-1 to TRBJ2-2; D not certain. V was pared by 3 bases and J by 2 bases, with 11 bases between. Germline assignment: CDR1 SGHRS and CDR2 YFSETQ. The CDR3 consists of 15 residues. The CDR3 DNA reads as TGCGCCAGCAGCTCGACAACTAAAAACACCGGGGAGCTGTTTTTT. This encodes CASSSTTKNTGELFF.

This chain links TRBV7-9 with TRBJ1-1; no definite D call. Looked up from germline, CDR1 is SEHNR and CDR2 is FQNEAQ (reference sequence). Trimming took 4 bases from V and 8 from J, leaving 14 bases between them. The CDR3 runs to 13 residues. Here the CDR3 DNA reads TGTGCCAGCAGCTCCTTTAGAAGAGGAGAAGCTTTCTTT. The encoded protein is CASSSFRRGEAFF. The complete variable domain, with remaining parts taken from reference TRBV7-9 and TRBJ1-1, reads DTGVSQNPRHKITKRGQNVTFRCDPISEHNRLYWYRQTLGQGPEFLTYFQNEAQLEKSRLLSDRFSAERPKGSFSTLEIQRTEQGDSAMYLCASSSFRRGEAFFGQGTRLTVV.

The chain employs TRBV19 and TRBJ2-7; 12 positions match TRBD2. The J segment lost 0 bases and the V segment lost 5 bases, leaving 2 bases of the junction unmatched. CDR3 length: 15 amino acids. Germline values: CDR1 LNHDA, CDR2 SQIVND (reference sequence). The CDR3 nucleotides are TGTGCCAGTAGTGCACTAGCGGGGGGCTCCTACGAGCAGTACTTC. It specifies CASSALAGGSYEQYF.

The chain has TRBV7-7 and TRBJ2-5; TRBD2 matches at 7 bases. J was trimmed by 3 bases and V by 5 bases; bases with no gene match: 9. Germline V lookup: CDR1 SSHAT, CDR2 FNYEAQ (reference sequence). The CDR3 has 15 residues. DNA for the CDR3: TGTGCCAGCAGCCTCACACTAGCGAGAAAAGAGACCCAGTACTTC. Translation: CASSLTLARKETQYF.

The CDR3 bases are TGTGCCAGCAGCCAAGAGGGACGTCAGCCCCAGCATTTT. As protein: CASSQEGRQPQHF. The genes are TRBV4-2 and TRBJ1-5, with a possible D match to TRBD1 (5 bases). Germline V gives CDR1 LGHNA, CDR2 YNFKEQ. V lost 0 bases and J lost 6, with 6 bases in between. The CDR3 has 13 amino acids.

The rearrangement uses TRBV30 and TRBJ2-7; D is tentatively TRBD1 or TRBD2 (6 bases each). CDR1 is GTSNPN, CDR2 SVGIG, per germline (reference sequence). The CDR3 covers 12 residues. V was shortened by 7 bases and J by 4 bases, with 14 bases between the two germline ends. The CDR3 sequence is CASEGGGYEQYF. For the CDR3, the DNA is TGTGCCTCGGAGGGGGGCGGGTACGAGCAGTACTTC.

V is TRBV4-1 and J is TRBJ2-1, with D possibly TRBD1 on 6 matching bases. The CDR3 is 17 amino acids. Trimming left V 0 bases short and J 15 bases short, with 27 bases between. Germline V lookup: CDR1 MGHRA, CDR2 YSYEKL. The CDR3 coding sequence is TGCGCCAGCAGCCAAGATCTCGGTAATGACAGGAGGATGGGTAGGTTCTTC. It yields the protein CASSQDLGNDRRMGRFF.

V gene TRBV5-8 combines with J gene TRBJ2-5; 7 positions agree with TRBD1. CDR3 length: 13 amino acids. Trimming took 2 bases from V and 5 from J; bases not matched to a gene: 3. The V gene's germline CDR1 is SGHTS and CDR2 YDEGEE. In nucleotides, the CDR3 is TGTGCCAGCAGCTTAGGGGGCTGGGAGACCCAGTACTTC. Translating gives CASSLGGWETQYF. Complete variable domain (other parts from reference TRBV5-8 and TRBJ2-5): EAGVTQSPTHLIKTRGQQATLRCSPISGHTSVYWYQQALGLGLQFLLWYDEGEERNRGNFPPRFSGRQFPNYSSELNVNALELEDSALYLCASSLGGWETQYFGPGTRLLVL.

This chain joins TRBV2 and TRBJ2-6, with 10 bases matching TRBD2. Germline loops: CDR1 SNHLY, CDR2 FYNNEI. J lost 0 bases, V lost 6 bases, and 14 bases had no gene match. This CDR3 spans 20 amino acids. CDR3 in amino acids: CASSRRRETSGASGANVLTF. The CDR3 DNA sequence: TGTGCCAGCAGCCGGAGGAGGGAAACTAGCGGGGCCTCTGGGGCCAACGTCCTGACTTTC. The full variable domain, its missing parts supplied by reference TRBV2 and TRBJ2-6, is EPEVTQTPSHQVTQMGQEVILRCVPISNHLYFYWYRQILGQKVEFLVSFYNNEISEKSEIFDDQFSVERPDGSNFTLKIRSTKLEDSAMYFCASSRRRETSGASGANVLTFGAGSRLTVL.

J is TRBJ2-6 and V is TRBV3-1 (or the pseudogene TRBV3-2); D gene unclear. Trimming pared 4 bases from V and 0 bases from J, leaving 13 bases between. This CDR3 spans 17 amino acids. Germline values: CDR1 LGHDT, CDR2 YNNKEL (reference sequence). CDR3 sequence: CASSPVDGYSGANVLTF. DNA of the CDR3: TGTGCCAGCAGCCCCGTGGACGGATACTCTGGGGCCAACGTCCTGACTTTC.

This chain joins TRBV12-3 or TRBV12-4 and TRBJ2-5, with D perhaps given as TRBD1 or TRBD2 (6 bases each). V was shortened by 8 bases and J by 5 bases, with 12 bases between the two germline ends. The CDR3 is 12 amino acids. The CDR3 loop reads CASGGQRETQYF. The CDR3 nucleotides are TGTGCCAGCGGGGGGCAAAGGGAGACCCAGTACTTC.

The chain carries TRBV7-9 and TRBJ2-2; 8 bases map to TRBD2. Germline V gene sequence: CDR1 SEHNR, CDR2 FQNEAQ (reference sequence). J lost 4 bases, V lost 7 bases, and 11 bases had no gene match. The CDR3 has 16 residues. The CDR3 sequence is CASILGSGGITGELFF. In nucleotides, the CDR3 is TGTGCCAGCATCCTTGGGAGCGGGGGTATCACCGGGGAGCTGTTTTTT.

The CDR3 DNA reads TGTGCCAGCACCATCCCCTGGGCGGTTCGGGAGCAGTACTTC. Translated, it gives CASTIPWAVREQYF. The chain combines TRBV9 with TRBJ2-7, with no clear D. Germline V gene lookup returns CDR1 SGDLS and CDR2 YYNGEE. The CDR3 is made up of 14 amino acids. The V and J ends lost 6 bases and 7 bases respectively, with 20 bases between them.

This clone was detected only once. The same CDR3 arises from other DNA sequences in this sample as well. The chain has TRBV9 and TRBJ2-2; 8 nucleotides align to TRBD1. CDR3 length equals 19 residues. Looked up from germline, CDR1 is SGDLS and CDR2 is YYNGEE. The J segment lost 4 bases and the V segment lost 5 bases, leaving 19 bases of the junction unmatched. The CDR3 here is CASSYPRGQGAVGTGELFF. CDR3 bases: TGTGCCAGCAGTTACCCGAGGGGGCAGGGGGCGGTCGGCACCGGGGAGCTGTTTTTT.

This chain connects TRBV21-1 to TRBJ1-1. TRBV21-1 is listed as a pseudogene. The CDR3 runs to 17 residues. The CDR3 region is CASSKGPQPGKNTEAFF. For the CDR3, the DNA is TGTGCCAGCAGCAAAGGCCCTCAGCCGGGAAAAAACACTGAAGCTTTCTTT.

This clone was seen once. The rearrangement joins TRBV2 to TRBJ2-7; D not certain. Germline V gives CDR1 SNHLY, CDR2 FYNNEI. The V gene lost 0 bases and the J gene lost 2 bases, with 11 bases spanning the gap. The CDR3 covers 15 residues. CDR3 sequence (DNA): TGTGCCAGCAGTGAAGCACTCAGAACCACCTACGAGCAGTACTTC. As protein: CASSEALRTTYEQYF.

V gene TRBV7-2 combines with J gene TRBJ1-4; the D is unclear. This CDR3 spans 14 amino acids. Per germline, CDR1 SGHTA and CDR2 FQGNSA. Deletions cut 3 bases from V and 4 bases from J, with 9 bases between. The DNA for the CDR3 is TGTGCCAGCAGCTTCGATCCCAATAATGAAAAACTGTTTTTT. Translated: CASSFDPNNEKLFF.

CDR3 sequence: CASSKTGLENMNTEAFF. For the CDR3, the DNA is TGCGCCAGCAGTAAAACTGGACTGGAGAATATGAACACTGAAGCTTTCTTT. The chain couples TRBV10-2 to TRBJ1-1; D is ambiguous. V lost 5 bases and J lost 0, with 19 bases in between. From germline, CDR1 is WSHSY and CDR2 SAAADI. There are 17 residues in the CDR3.

J is TRBJ2-7 and V is TRBV7-3; a possible D gene is TRBD1 (5 bases). Between the trimmed V and J ends, which lost 1 base and 1 base, there was a span of 5 bases. Per the germline V gene, CDR1 is SGHTA and CDR2 is FQGTGA. The CDR3 has 13 residues. The CDR3 DNA reads as TGTGCCAGCAGCTTAAAGGGGTCCTACGAGCAGTACTTC. Its protein is CASSLKGSYEQYF.

The rearrangement joins TRBV12-3 or TRBV12-4 to TRBJ2-1, with D possibly TRBD1 on 6 matching bases. V lost 7 bases to trimming and J lost 7 bases, with 14 bases between them. The CDR3 contains 13 residues. The CDR3: CASTTGIRNEQFF. In nucleotides, the CDR3 is TGTGCCAGCACCACAGGGATTCGAAATGAGCAGTTCTTC.

The chain links TRBV28 to TRBJ2-2; 10 nucleotides align to TRBD1. The CDR3 sequence is 16 residues long. Germline loops: CDR1 MDHEN, CDR2 SYDVKM. Germline trimming cut 6 bases from V and 7 bases from J; bases unmatched to any gene: 11. CDR3 residues: CASRSVDRGHNGELFF. The CDR3 bases are TGTGCCAGCAGATCCGTAGACAGGGGGCATAACGGGGAGCTGTTTTTT.

The CDR3 region has the DNA TGTGCCAGCAGTTTCACATACAGGGGATCCCTCCACTTT. Translated, it gives CASSFTYRGSLHF. The rearrangement uses TRBV6-5 and TRBJ1-6; 7 nucleotides match TRBD1. Germline V gene sequence: CDR1 MNHEY, CDR2 SVGAGI. The V gene end was trimmed by 4 bases and the J gene end by 14 bases; junction bases not matched to a gene: 8. This CDR3 comprises 13 residues.

The chain has TRBV24-1 and TRBJ2-5; the D is unclear. The germline V and J ends were trimmed by 9 bases and 0 bases, with 10 bases remaining between them. Germline-derived CDR1 and CDR2 are KGHDR and SFDVKD. The length of the CDR3 is 13 residues. The CDR3 DNA sequence: TGTGCCACCGACCCCGGTAACCAAGAGACCCAGTACTTC. As protein: CATDPGNQETQYF.

V gene TRBV5-4 combines with J gene TRBJ2-5; D uncertain. The CDR3 runs to 11 residues. Trimming stripped 4 bases from V and 7 bases from J, with 8 bases between. Germline CDR1 reads SGHNT; CDR2 reads YYREEE (reference sequence). CDR3 bases: TGTGCCAGCAGCGTCTCGGGGACCCAGTACTTC. Translated, it gives CASSVSGTQYF.

CDR3 loop: CASSVGLTDGYTF. The CDR3 DNA reads TGTGCCAGCAGCGTAGGATTGACCGATGGCTACACCTTC. The J gene is TRBJ1-2, the V gene TRBV9; D uncertain. The CDR3 totals 13 residues. The V and J ends lost 0 bases and 6 bases respectively, with 9 bases between them. The V gene's germline CDR1 is SGDLS and CDR2 YYNGEE. Looking up the rest from reference TRBV9 and TRBJ1-2 gives the full variable domain: DSGVTQTPKHLITATGQRVTLRCSPRSGDLSVYWYQQSLDQGLQFLIQYYNGEERAKGNILERFSAQQFPDLHSELNLSSLELGDSALYFCASSVGLTDGYTFGSGTRLTVV.